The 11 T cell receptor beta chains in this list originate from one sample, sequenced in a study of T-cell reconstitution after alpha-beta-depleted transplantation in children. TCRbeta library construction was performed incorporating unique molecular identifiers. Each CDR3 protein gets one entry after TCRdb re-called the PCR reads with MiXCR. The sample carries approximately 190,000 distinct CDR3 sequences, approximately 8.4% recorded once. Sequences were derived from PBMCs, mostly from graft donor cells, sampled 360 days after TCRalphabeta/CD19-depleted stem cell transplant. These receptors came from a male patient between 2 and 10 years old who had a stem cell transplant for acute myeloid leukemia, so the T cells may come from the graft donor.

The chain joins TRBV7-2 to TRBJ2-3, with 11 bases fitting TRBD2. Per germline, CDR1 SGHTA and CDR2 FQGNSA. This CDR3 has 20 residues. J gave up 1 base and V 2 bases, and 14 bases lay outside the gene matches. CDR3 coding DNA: TGTGCCAGCAGCTTACGTGTCCTGCGACTAGCGGGGTCACGCACAGATACGCAGTATTTT. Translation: CASSLRVLRLAGSRTDTQYF.

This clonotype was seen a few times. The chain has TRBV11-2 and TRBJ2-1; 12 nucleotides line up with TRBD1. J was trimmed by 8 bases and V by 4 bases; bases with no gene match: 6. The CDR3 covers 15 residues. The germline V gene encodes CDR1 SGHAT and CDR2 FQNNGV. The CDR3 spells CASSSRDRGRYEQFF. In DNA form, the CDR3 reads TGTGCCAGCAGCTCCCGGGACAGGGGGCGGTATGAGCAGTTCTTC.

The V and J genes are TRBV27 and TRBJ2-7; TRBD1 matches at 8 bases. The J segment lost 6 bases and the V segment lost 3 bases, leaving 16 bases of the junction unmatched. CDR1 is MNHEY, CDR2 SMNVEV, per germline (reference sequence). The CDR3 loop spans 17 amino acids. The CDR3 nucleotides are TGTGCCAGCAGTTTCAGTCACCCGCAGGGGGCTGGATCCGAGCAGTACTTC. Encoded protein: CASSFSHPQGAGSEQYF.

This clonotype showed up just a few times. This CDR3 is CASRFQGNNEQFF. CDR3 sequence (DNA): TGCGCCAGCAGATTCCAGGGTAACAATGAGCAGTTCTTC. V usage is TRBV5-1 and J usage is TRBJ2-1, with TRBD1 as a possible D gene (5 bases). Germline assignment: CDR1 SGHRS and CDR2 YFSETQ. The CDR3 extends over 13 amino acids. With 5 bases removed from V and 5 bases from J, the gap between germline ends came to 11 bases.

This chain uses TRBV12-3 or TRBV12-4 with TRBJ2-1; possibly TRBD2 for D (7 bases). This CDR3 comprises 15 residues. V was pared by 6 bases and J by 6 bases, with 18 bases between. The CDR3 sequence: CASRFSGGPGNEQFF. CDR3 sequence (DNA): TGTGCCAGCAGGTTTTCCGGGGGGCCGGGCAATGAGCAGTTCTTC.

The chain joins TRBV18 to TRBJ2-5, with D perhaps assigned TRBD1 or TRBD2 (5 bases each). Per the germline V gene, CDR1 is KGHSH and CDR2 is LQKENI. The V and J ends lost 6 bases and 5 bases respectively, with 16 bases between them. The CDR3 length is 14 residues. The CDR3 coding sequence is TGTGCCAGCTCCTCTACCGGATGGGGGGAGACCCAGTACTTC. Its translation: CASSSTGWGETQYF. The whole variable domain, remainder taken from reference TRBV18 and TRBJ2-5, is NAGVMQNPRHLVRRRGQEARLRCSPMKGHSHVYWYRQLPEEGLKFMVYLQKENIIDESGMPKERFSAEFPKEGPSILRIQQVVRGDSAAYFCASSSTGWGETQYFGPGTRLLVL.

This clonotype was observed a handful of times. The DNA of the CDR3 is TGTGCCTGGAGCCGAGGGCCCTATAATTCACCCCTCCACTTT. This gives the protein CAWSRGPYNSPLHF. The chain combines TRBV30 with TRBJ1-6; D unresolved. CDR1 is GTSNPN, CDR2 SVGIG, per germline (reference sequence). The CDR3 has 14 amino acids. V lost 3 bases, J lost 2 bases, and 8 bases lay in between. The entire variable domain, with the rest obtained from reference TRBV30 and TRBJ1-6, is as follows: SQTIHQWPATLVQPVGSPLSLECTVEGTSNPNLYWYRQAAGRGLQLLFYSVGIGQISSEVPQNLSASRPQDRQFILSSKKLLLSDSGFYLCAWSRGPYNSPLHFGNGTRLTVT.

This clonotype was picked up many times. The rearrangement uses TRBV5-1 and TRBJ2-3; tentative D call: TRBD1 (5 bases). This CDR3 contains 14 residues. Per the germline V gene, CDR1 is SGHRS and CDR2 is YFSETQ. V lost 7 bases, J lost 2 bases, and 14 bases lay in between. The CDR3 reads CASERGASTDTQYF. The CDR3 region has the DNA TGCGCCAGCGAAAGGGGTGCCTCCACAGATACGCAGTATTTT.

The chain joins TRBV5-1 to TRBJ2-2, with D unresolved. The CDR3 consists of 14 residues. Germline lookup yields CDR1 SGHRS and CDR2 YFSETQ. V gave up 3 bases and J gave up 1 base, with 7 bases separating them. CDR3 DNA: TGCGCCAGCAGCTACTTGGGGAACACCGGGGAGCTGTTTTTT. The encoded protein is CASSYLGNTGELFF. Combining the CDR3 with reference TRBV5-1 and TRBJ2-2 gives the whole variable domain KAGVTQTPRYLIKTRGQQVTLSCSPISGHRSVSWYQQTPGQGLQFLFEYFSETQRNKGNFPGRFSGRQFSNSRSEMNVSTLELGDSALYLCASSYLGNTGELFFGEGSRLTVL.

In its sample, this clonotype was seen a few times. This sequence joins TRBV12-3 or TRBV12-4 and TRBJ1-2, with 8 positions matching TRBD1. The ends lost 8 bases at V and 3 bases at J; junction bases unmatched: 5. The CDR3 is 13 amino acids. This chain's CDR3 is CASSRQGYYGYTF. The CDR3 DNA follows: TGTGCCAGCTCGAGACAGGGGTACTATGGCTACACCTTC.

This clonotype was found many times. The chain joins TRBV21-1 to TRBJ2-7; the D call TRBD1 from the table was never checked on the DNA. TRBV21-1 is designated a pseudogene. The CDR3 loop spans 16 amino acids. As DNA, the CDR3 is TGTGCCAGCAGCAAAGGGAAGGTCCCAAGCTCCTACGAGCAGTACGTC. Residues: CASSKGKVPSSYEQYV.